This T cell receptor (beta chain) derives from a study of blood T cell repertoires in COVID-19. Across the whole study: The samples span acute and convalescent COVID-19 from the United States, Italy and Spain. In each case, the material was cDNA or gDNA derived from T cells, B-cell-depleted T cells, or PBMCs.

Per the original data handling: Reference gene primer amplification yielded estimated nucleated cell counts. TCRdb's copy holds only in-frame clones and misses some; the assay was immunoSEQ multiplex PCR. The V and J calls and clone size come from that table; D and trimming were worked out from the DNA. The data show about 190,000 clones, under 90% seen once. The sequenced material came from peripheral blood. The receptor's source is a man aged 30 to 45 with active or convalescent COVID-19.

This CDR3 reads CASSKGQGGINTEAFF. CDR3 in DNA: TGTGCCAGCAGCAAAGGACAGGGGGGGATTAACACTGAAGCTTTCTTT. The chain is built from TRBV21-1 and TRBJ1-1; the table gives TRBD1 as D, unverified against the DNA. TRBV21-1 is listed as a pseudogene. The CDR3 extends over 16 amino acids.